This T cell receptor (beta chain) was observed in a study of early T cells in non-severe SARS-CoV-2 infection (TCRdb year 2021). Turning to the overall study: Because TCR sequencing relied on bulk RNA taken from unsorted whole blood, pairing of alpha and beta chains was not possible. General study outcomes and caveats: VDJdb matching was skewed toward anti-spike CD8 responses, so virus-specific expansions were likely underestimated and private and CD4 specificities were missed.

In the case of this clonotype: This clone's antigen is unknown. No clone much larger than this one lies a single base away; base qualities are absent.

Between the V and J ends, shortened by 6 bases and 2 bases respectively, the junction contains 10 bases. Reading the germline V gene gives CDR1 SNHLY and CDR2 FYNNEI. The CDR3 covers 13 residues, taking in both the cysteine and the phenylalanine. Only the CDR3 region is kept as DNA, spanning 39 bases read in frame from base 1. Libraries were built with 5' RACE. TCRdb lists the instrument as NextSeq 500. To correct for sequencing error and PCR bias, the TCR library protocol tagged individual cDNA molecules with unique molecular identifiers. Sequencing covered both TCR alpha and beta chains, and within each sample the abundances of alpha and beta sequences were tightly co-correlated. For the original study's pipeline: V gene, J gene and CDR3 annotation of TCR sequences was performed with Decombinator V4. TCRs were defined as expanded if a significant change between any two time points was detected under a Poisson model with p below 0.0001. Abundances of TCRs were expressed as counts per million after normalisation to the total number of TCRs sequenced in each sample. TRAV1-2 paired with TRAJ12, TRAJ20 or TRAJ33 defined MAIT TCRs, while TRAV10 paired with TRAJ18 defined iNKT TCRs. VDJdb, accessed 1 November 2021, was searched for CMV, EBV and SARS-CoV-2 annotated TCRs, excluding TCRs annotated for multiple antigens. TCRdb reprocessed the public reads (quality trimming at Q25 with fastp, clone calling with MiXCR) and kept in-frame beta chains. Each entry merges the rows of one CDR3 protein and shows their most common DNA and genes. The V and J calls come from TCRdb's annotation, not from the publication. In this sample the table shows about 36,000 distinct CDR3 sequences, roughly 5.3% of which occur a single time. The top ten hold roughly 29% of the sample.

The study was a case-control design nested within a healthcare worker cohort in London, UK, with weekly nasopharyngeal swab PCR tests and blood sampling. Healthcare workers were enrolled in the week of the UK lockdown, from 23 to 31 March 2020, and were followed every week for up to roughly 16 weeks. The specimen sequenced was whole blood. This clonotype originated in an adult who was a healthcare worker with PCR-confirmed SARS-CoV-2 infection or an uninfected control (not recorded which). The chain joins TRBV2 to TRBJ1-2; the D gene lacks a confident call. The CDR3 loop reads CASRASRNYGYTF. The DNA reads TGTGCCAGCAGAGCCAGCCGAAACTATGGCTACACCTTC.